What follows are 21 T cell receptor beta chains derived from one specimen sequenced in a study of post-analysis software for immune sequencing data. Unique molecular identifiers were present in the TCR beta cDNA libraries. TCRdb reprocessed the PCR reads via MiXCR and lists one record per CDR3 protein. The table has approximately 260,000 distinct CDR3 sequences, 35% to 45% seen once. The study's findings and limits: TRBV segments more frequent in patients than in controls numbered a few and included TRBV5-6, TRBV5-1 and TRBV20-1.

Their antigen targets remain unknown. Source material: blood. The receptor source for this set is a girl aged 5 to 17 with multiple sclerosis.

A word on this clonotype: A much larger clone lies one base from this, so it may be a read error. The chain combines TRBV9 with TRBJ1-2, with a weak D call TRBD1 (5 bases). Germline CDR1 is SGDLS and CDR2 is YYNGEE. The CDR3 consists of 12 residues. V was clipped by 3 bases and J by 10 bases, with 13 bases between them. The CDR3 here is CASSAQGSFYTF. The CDR3 coding sequence is TGTGCCAGCAGCGCGCAGGGATCGTTCTACACCTTC.

The V call is TRBV6-5, the J call TRBJ1-4, with D unclear. Trimming left V 0 bases short and J 8 bases short, with 4 bases between. The CDR3 is made up of 12 amino acids. Per germline, CDR1 MNHEY and CDR2 SVGAGI. CDR3 nucleotide sequence: TGTGCCAGCAGTTACTCCCCGGAAAAACTGTTTTTT. Translated: CASSYSPEKLFF.

A note on this clonotype: The junction and the germline gene differ at one end; a read error may be behind it. V gene TRBV12-3 or TRBV12-4 combines with J gene TRBJ2-3; 13 nucleotides match TRBD2. This CDR3 contains 17 residues. CDR3 DNA sequence: TGTGCCTGCAGTCCCGGACTAGCGGGAGCCAACGAGGATACGCAGTATTTT. As protein: CACSPGLAGANEDTQYF.

A word on this clonotype: One base away lies a much larger clone, so this may be a sequencing read error. The chain has TRBV28 and TRBJ2-1; D unclear. CDR1 is MDHEN, CDR2 SYDVKM, per germline. Trimming shortened V by 3 bases and J by 9 bases, and 12 bases separated the two germline ends. The CDR3 is made up of 13 amino acids. In DNA form, the CDR3 reads TGTGCCAGCAGTTTCCGCGTAATTGCTGAGCAGTTCTTC. This codes for CASSFRVIAEQFF. Variable domain in full (rest from reference TRBV28 and TRBJ2-1): DVKVTQSSRYLVKRTGEKVFLECVQDMDHENMFWYRQDPGLGLRLIYFSYDVKMKEKGDIPEGYSVSREKKERFSLILESASTNQTSMYLCASSFRVIAEQFFGPGTRLTVL.

This clonotype was detected a few times. The chain has TRBV28 and TRBJ2-1; TRBD2 matches at 11 bases. The CDR3 covers 15 residues. Germline values: CDR1 MDHEN, CDR2 SYDVKM. V trimming: 2 bases; J trimming: 9 bases; junction bases outside the gene matches: 6. CDR3 in DNA: TGTGCCAGCAGTTTAATCCCTAGCGGGGGGAGTGAGCAGTTCTTC. Its protein is CASSLIPSGGSEQFF. Using reference TRBV28 and TRBJ2-1 for the parts outside the CDR3, the full variable domain is DVKVTQSSRYLVKRTGEKVFLECVQDMDHENMFWYRQDPGLGLRLIYFSYDVKMKEKGDIPEGYSVSREKKERFSLILESASTNQTSMYLCASSLIPSGGSEQFFGPGTRLTVL.

This clonotype was seen only a few times. This could be a read error, since a much larger clone is one nucleotide away. CDR3 DNA sequence: TGCAGCGTTTGGCTAGTCATCGGCAGTGAGCAGTTCTTC. The encoded protein is CSVWLVIGSEQFF. The rearrangement uses TRBV29-1 and TRBJ2-1; D uncertain. The germline V gene has CDR1 SQVTM and CDR2 ANQGSEA. Trimming shortened V by 5 bases and J by 9 bases, and 17 bases separated the two germline ends. The CDR3 runs 13 residues.

The chain is built from TRBV7-2 and TRBJ2-1, with D perhaps TRBD2 (5 bases). The CDR3 is 17 residues long. Germline V CDR1 and CDR2: SGHTA, FQGNSA. V was clipped by 6 bases and J by 9 bases, with 27 bases between them. The CDR3 spells CASSFGGNVRLSGEQFF. As DNA, the CDR3 is TGTGCCAGCAGTTTTGGAGGAAACGTCCGCCTTTCCGGTGAGCAGTTCTTC.

The CDR3 region has the DNA TGTGCCAGCAGTATCCCGGGACACTCAAGGGGCACTGAAGCTTTCTTT. Residues: CASSIPGHSRGTEAFF. The rearrangement uses TRBV12-3 or TRBV12-4 and TRBJ1-1; weak D call: TRBD1 (6 bases). The CDR3 runs 16 residues. The V end lost 5 bases, the J end lost 4 bases, and 20 bases lay between the germline ends.

The V call is TRBV6-5, the J call TRBJ1-2; TRBD1 matches at 7 bases. V shed 6 bases and J 8 bases; nucleotides not matched to a gene: 15. The germline V gene has CDR1 MNHEY and CDR2 SVGAGI. CDR3 size: 15 residues. CDR3 nucleotides: TGTGCCAGCAGCCTGGGACAGAATACGCTGGACGGCTACACCTTC. This gives the protein CASSLGQNTLDGYTF.

The rearrangement links TRBV27 to TRBJ1-5, with TRBD1 as a possible D gene (6 bases). The V end lost 3 bases, the J end lost 4 bases, and 10 bases lay between the germline ends. CDR1 is MNHEY and CDR2 is SMNVEV in the germline V gene (reference sequence). There are 14 residues in the CDR3. The CDR3 DNA reads TGTGCCAGCAGTTTTATCGGACAGAATCAGCCCCAGCATTTT. This encodes CASSFIGQNQPQHF.

This clonotype was seen repeatedly, ten times or more. This chain's CDR3 is CATSRVVNQPQHF. Written as DNA, the CDR3 is TGTGCCACCAGCAGAGTGGTTAATCAGCCCCAGCATTTT. The chain recombines TRBV15 with TRBJ1-5; no definite D call. CDR1 and CDR2 from the germline V gene are LNHNV and YYDKDF (reference sequence). The CDR3 is 13 residues long. V was pared by 1 base and J by 4 bases, with 5 bases between.

This clonotype has a count of ten or more. CDR3 sequence (DNA): TGCGCCAGCAGCTTGGACAGGGGGCAGGGCTACACCTTC. Translating gives CASSLDRGQGYTF. J is TRBJ1-2 and V is TRBV5-1; TRBD1 matches 9 bases. Per the germline V gene, CDR1 is SGHRS and CDR2 is YFSETQ. With V trimmed by 0 bases and J by 8 bases, 2 bases remained unmatched. The CDR3 runs to 13 residues.

This clonotype was detected many times. The chain couples TRBV11-2 to TRBJ2-7; tentatively, D is TRBD2 (5 bases). This CDR3 is built from 12 residues. V gave up 5 bases and J gave up 6 bases, with 11 bases separating them. Germline-derived CDR1 and CDR2 are SGHAT and FQNNGV. The CDR3 here is CASSQEVGEQYF. In DNA, the CDR3 is TGTGCCAGCAGCCAGGAGGTGGGCGAGCAGTACTTC.

The V call is TRBV20-1, the J call TRBJ2-3, with a possible D match to TRBD2 (6 bases). The CDR3 loop spans 17 amino acids. Germline CDR1 DFQATT, CDR2 SNEGSKA (reference sequence). With 6 bases removed from V and 4 bases from J, the gap between germline ends came to 26 bases. As DNA, the CDR3 is TGCAGTGCCCGATCACTAGCCCGGGGACTGGGGGCAGATACGCAGTATTTT. It encodes CSARSLARGLGADTQYF.

Remarks on this clonotype: This may stem from a read error, because a much larger clone lies one nucleotide away. V gene TRBV3-1 combines with J gene TRBJ2-1; 8 bases are shared with TRBD2. This CDR3 has 16 amino acids. Per the germline V gene, CDR1 is LGHDT and CDR2 is YNNKEL (reference sequence). This CDR3 is CASSPLGGGFYNERFF. The CDR3 DNA sequence: TGTGCCAGCAGCCCCTTAGGCGGGGGGTTCTACAATGAGCGGTTCTTC.

This clonotype was detected many times. This sequence joins TRBV20-1 and TRBJ2-1; TRBD2 matches at 7 bases. V lost 5 bases, J lost 5 bases, and 9 bases stayed unmatched. The germline CDR1 and CDR2 sequences are DFQATT and SNEGSKA (reference sequence). The CDR3 runs 14 residues. CDR3 DNA: TGCAGTGCTCCGGGACTAACCGTGAACAATGAGCAGTTCTTC. It yields the protein CSAPGLTVNNEQFF.

This clonotype has a count of ten or more. The rearrangement uses TRBV2 and TRBJ1-1; tentatively, D is TRBD1 (6 bases). Trimming left V 6 bases short and J 1 base short, with 9 bases between. Germline V CDR1 and CDR2: SNHLY, FYNNEI. This CDR3 is built from 13 residues. In DNA, the CDR3 is TGTGCCAGCAGGGACAGAGAGAACACTGAAGCTTTCTTT. This codes for CASRDRENTEAFF.

Only a few counts were recorded for this clonotype. V is TRBV28 and J is TRBJ1-2; D is unclear. The CDR3 sequence is 12 residues long. Germline V gives CDR1 MDHEN, CDR2 SYDVKM. The ends were cut back, 1 base at V and 8 bases at J, with 8 bases in the middle. CDR3 nucleotides: TGTGCCAGCAGTTTATCGGGCTCCGGCTACACCTTC. Translation: CASSLSGSGYTF.

Remarks on this clonotype: This may come from a read error, since a much larger clone is one base off. This CDR3 reads CASSDSVRPNQPQHF. The DNA of the CDR3 is TGTGCCAGCAGTGACTCGGTCCGACCCAATCAGCCCCAGCATTTT. This chain joins TRBV6-8 and TRBJ1-5; D is ambiguous. The germline V gene has CDR1 MNHGY and CDR2 SAAAGT. This CDR3 has 15 residues.

This clonotype turned up a few times. The chain has TRBV5-1 and TRBJ1-6; D gene ambiguous. Germline V CDR1 and CDR2: SGHRS, YFSETQ. The CDR3 spans 16 residues. Trimming left V 3 bases short and J 6 bases short, with 16 bases between. The CDR3 reads CASSSMDGPTNSPLHF. The DNA for the CDR3 is TGCGCCAGCAGCTCGATGGACGGACCTACTAATTCACCCCTCCACTTT.

The V and J genes are TRBV5-1 and TRBJ2-7, with a weak D call TRBD1 (6 bases). Trimming shortened V by 2 bases and J by 3 bases, and 12 bases separated the two germline ends. Germline lookup yields CDR1 SGHRS and CDR2 YFSETQ. This CDR3 region has 14 residues. The CDR3 region is CASSLSGHLYEQYF. The CDR3 nucleotides are TGCGCCAGCAGCTTATCGGGACACCTCTACGAGCAGTACTTC. Looking up the rest from reference TRBV5-1 and TRBJ2-7 gives the full variable domain: KAGVTQTPRYLIKTRGQQVTLSCSPISGHRSVSWYQQTPGQGLQFLFEYFSETQRNKGNFPGRFSGRQFSNSRSEMNVSTLELGDSALYLCASSLSGHLYEQYFGPGTRLTVT.